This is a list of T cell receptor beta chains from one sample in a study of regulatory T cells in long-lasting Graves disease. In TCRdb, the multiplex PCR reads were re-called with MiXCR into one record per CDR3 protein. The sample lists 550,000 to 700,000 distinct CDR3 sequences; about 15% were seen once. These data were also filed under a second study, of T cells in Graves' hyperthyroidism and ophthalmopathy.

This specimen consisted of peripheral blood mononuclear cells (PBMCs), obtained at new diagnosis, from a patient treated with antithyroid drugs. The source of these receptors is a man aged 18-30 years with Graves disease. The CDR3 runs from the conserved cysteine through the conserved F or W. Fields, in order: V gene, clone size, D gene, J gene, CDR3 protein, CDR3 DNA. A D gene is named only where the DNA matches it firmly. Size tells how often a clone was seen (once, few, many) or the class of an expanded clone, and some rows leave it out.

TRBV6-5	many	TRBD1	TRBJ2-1	CASSYGTGVLSEQFF	TGTGCCAGCAGTTACGGTACAGGGGTGTTGAGTGAGCAGTTCTTC
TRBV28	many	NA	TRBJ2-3	CASEAVNSDTQYF	TGTGCCAGCGAGGCAGTTAACTCAGATACGCAGTATTTT
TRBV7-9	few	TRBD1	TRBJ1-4	CASSYGTATEKLFF	TGTGCCAGCAGCTACGGGACAGCAACTGAAAAACTGTTTTTT
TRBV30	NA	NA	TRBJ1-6	CAWSVGGPLHF	TGTGCCTGGAGTGTAGGTGGACCCCTCCACTTT
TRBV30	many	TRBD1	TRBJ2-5	CAWSTEHRQGPQETQYF	TGTGCCTGGAGCACGGAACACAGACAGGGACCCCAAGAGACCCAGTACTTC
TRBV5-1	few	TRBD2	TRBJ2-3	CASSPGTSARTDTQYF	TGCGCCAGCAGCCCCGGAACTAGCGCCCGCACAGATACGCAGTATTTT
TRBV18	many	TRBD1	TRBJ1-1	CASSPPKDRGTEAFF	TGTGCCAGCTCACCACCCAAGGACAGGGGTACTGAAGCTTTCTTT
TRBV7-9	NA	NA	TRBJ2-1	CASSLRGSLYNEQFF	TGTGCCAGCAGCTTACGGGGGAGCTTATACAATGAGCAGTTCTTC
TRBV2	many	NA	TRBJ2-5	CASLLGSGSQYF	TGTGCCAGCCTCCTGGGGAGCGGCTCCCAGTACTTC
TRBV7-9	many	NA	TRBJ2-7	CASSLGVAEQYF	TGTGCCAGCAGCTTAGGGGTGGCCGAGCAGTACTTC
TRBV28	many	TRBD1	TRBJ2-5	CASSSGGAETQYF	TGTGCCAGCAGTTCAGGGGGCGCAGAGACCCAGTACTTC
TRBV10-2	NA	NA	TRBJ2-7	CASSETARYEQYF	TGCGCCAGCAGTGAAACCGCCAGATACGAGCAGTACTTC